Listed here are 32 T cell receptor beta chains from one sample, sequenced in a study of T cell clusters in autoimmune cytopenias (dated by TCRdb to between 2017 and 2020). TCRdb shows the sequencer as Illumina MiSeq. TRB rearrangements were amplified by multiplex PCR following a touch-down protocol, with the TRB-A and TRB-B primer pools mixed in one tube. TCRdb reprocessed the reads, reporting each CDR3 protein sequence once and no DNA. This sample's table lists about 12,000 distinct CDR3 sequences. The ten largest clones take up around 2.7% of the sample. Each sample's TRB amplification started from around 260 ng of peripheral blood genomic DNA, which corresponds to approximately 36,000 genome equivalents. The sequencing input was peripheral blood. These receptors all stem from a human donor with an autoimmune cytopenia or autoimmune hepatitis (not recorded which).

This sequence joins TRBV5-6 and TRBJ2-1; TCRdb reports TRBD2, a call that lacks DNA to check it against. The CDR3 has 15 residues. Germline V CDR1 and CDR2: SGHDT, YYEEEE. CDR3 amino acids: CASGISGSVFNEQFF.

The rearrangement links TRBV19 to TRBJ1-1; the D call from TCRdb, TRBD1, cannot be confirmed without DNA. From germline, CDR1 is LNHDA and CDR2 SQIVND (reference sequence). The CDR3 covers 15 residues. The CDR3: CASSIATGMNTEAFF.

The genes are TRBV27 and TRBJ1-2. The CDR3 extends over 13 amino acids. Germline lookup yields CDR1 MNHEY and CDR2 SMNVEV (reference sequence). CDR3 sequence reads: CASSFSDRHGYTF.

This chain connects TRBV19 to TRBJ2-1; TCRdb gives TRBD2 as the D gene, but with no DNA this cannot be confirmed. The CDR3 length is 17 residues. Per the germline V gene, CDR1 is LNHDA and CDR2 is SQIVND (reference sequence). CDR3 sequence reads: CASSIDAGTSGSSEQFF.

The chain links TRBV5-1 to TRBJ2-2; as DNA is missing, the TRBD1 call by TCRdb cannot be tested. CDR3 length: 13 amino acids. Germline V gene data show CDR1 as SGHRS and CDR2 as YFSETQ. The CDR3 reads CASSYDSSGELFF.

The CDR3 spells CASSRQALSGYTF. V usage is TRBV19 and J usage is TRBJ1-2; TCRdb's D call, TRBD1, is unchecked because there is no DNA. Germline V gene data show CDR1 as LNHDA and CDR2 as SQIVND (reference sequence). The CDR3 runs 13 residues.

The rearrangement links TRBV6-1 to TRBJ2-1. The CDR3 has 14 residues. Germline loops: CDR1 MNHNS, CDR2 SASEGT. This chain's CDR3 is CASSVEGAYNEQFF.

This clonotype is medium-sized by frequency. The genes are TRBV19 and TRBJ2-3; the D gene TCRdb calls, TRBD2, cannot be checked with no DNA. Germline V CDR1 and CDR2: LNHDA, SQIVND (reference sequence). There are 15 residues in the CDR3. The CDR3 reads CASMKGRRDTDTQYF.

By frequency, this clonotype registers medium-sized (0.01 to 0.1%). The rearrangement links TRBV29-1 to TRBJ1-4. The CDR3 length is 14 residues. The germline V gene has CDR1 SQVTM and CDR2 ANQGSEA. CDR3 region: CSVEDRATNEKLFF. The complete variable domain, with remaining parts taken from reference TRBV29-1 and TRBJ1-4, reads SAVISQKPSRDICQRGTSLTIQCQVDSQVTMMFWYRQQPGQSLTLIATANQGSEATYESGFVIDKFPISRPNLTFSTLTVSNMSPEDSSIYLCSVEDRATNEKLFFGSGTQLSVL.

In terms of frequency, this clonotype is medium-sized. The chain has TRBV29-1 and TRBJ2-5; the TRBD1 assignment by TCRdb is unverifiable without DNA. CDR3 length: 12 amino acids. Germline V gives CDR1 SQVTM, CDR2 ANQGSEA. The CDR3 loop reads CSGRQTQETQYF.

The CDR3 region is CAWSDRRGGYTF. This rearrangement joins TRBV30 to TRBJ1-2; TCRdb returns TRBD1, unconfirmable since there is no DNA. The germline V gene encodes CDR1 GTSNPN and CDR2 SVGIG (reference sequence). This CDR3 is built from 12 residues.

The chain couples TRBV6-5 to TRBJ2-7; TCRdb's D gene call, TRBD1, goes unchecked for lack of DNA. Germline assignment: CDR1 MNHEY and CDR2 SVGAGI. This CDR3 has 13 residues. CDR3 region: CASSSRDRVEQYF.

V gene TRBV6-1 combines with J gene TRBJ1-5. CDR1 is MNHNS and CDR2 is SASEGT in the germline V gene. CDR3 size: 16 residues. The CDR3: CASSEVSFYSNQPQHF.

This chain joins TRBV29-1 and TRBJ1-2; TCRdb's D gene call, TRBD1, goes unchecked for lack of DNA. The CDR3 loop spans 11 amino acids. Germline loops: CDR1 SQVTM, CDR2 ANQGSEA. The CDR3 sequence is CSGGGRDGYTF.

The V call is TRBV18, the J call TRBJ2-3; TCRdb returns TRBD1, unconfirmable since there is no DNA. The V gene's germline CDR1 is KGHSH and CDR2 LQKENI. The CDR3 length is 16 residues. CDR3 sequence: CASSPPWGGATDTQYF.

This clonotype is deemed medium-sized by its frequency. The J gene is TRBJ1-6, the V gene TRBV6-1; TCRdb's assignment of TRBD1 cannot be checked, as there is no DNA. The germline V gene has CDR1 MNHNS and CDR2 SASEGT. CDR3 size: 15 residues. The CDR3 loop is CASSEEGGHNSPLHF.

Frequency places this clonotype as medium-sized (0.01 to 0.1%). This chain joins TRBV29-1 and TRBJ2-3; checking the TCRdb D call of TRBD2 is not possible without DNA. CDR1 is SQVTM, CDR2 ANQGSEA, per germline. CDR3 size: 16 residues. The CDR3 here is CSVEGLSSGSRYTQYF.

This clonotype is called medium-sized based on its frequency. This chain joins TRBV11-1 and TRBJ2-2. The CDR3 covers 14 residues. CDR1 is SGHAT, CDR2 FQDESV, per germline (reference sequence). The CDR3 spells CASSLGVATGELFF.

The chain uses TRBV5-6 and TRBJ1-2; TCRdb's D gene call, TRBD1, goes unchecked for lack of DNA. The CDR3 has 17 residues. Germline V gene sequence: CDR1 SGHDT, CDR2 YYEEEE. CDR3 residues: CASSLILSPQFDYGYTF.

The chain employs TRBV30 and TRBJ1-3. Germline CDR1 and CDR2: GTSNPN and SVGIG (reference sequence). The CDR3 loop spans 12 amino acids. The CDR3 reads CAWMDSGNTIYF.

The chain carries TRBV30 and TRBJ1-6; TCRdb indicates TRBD1, and absent DNA this call remains unverified. This CDR3 contains 13 residues. Germline values: CDR1 GTSNPN, CDR2 SVGIG (reference sequence). This chain's CDR3 is CAWGDRVDSPLHF.

The chain has TRBV30 and TRBJ2-5. The CDR3 totals 12 residues. Germline V gives CDR1 GTSNPN, CDR2 SVGIG (reference sequence). The CDR3 reads CAWTGGQETQYF.

V usage is TRBV30 and J usage is TRBJ2-1; TCRdb reports TRBD2, a call that lacks DNA to check it against. This CDR3 region has 15 residues. The germline V gene has CDR1 GTSNPN and CDR2 SVGIG (reference sequence). This chain's CDR3 is CAWSILAGGGGEQFF.

The chain has TRBV24-1 and TRBJ2-3; TCRdb outputs TRBD2, but without DNA this stays unchecked. Germline loops: CDR1 KGHDR, CDR2 SFDVKD. This CDR3 is 19 amino acids long. CDR3 protein: CATSDPTSGALGSTDTQYF.

This rearrangement joins TRBV30 to TRBJ2-2. The CDR3 covers 13 residues. Germline lookup yields CDR1 GTSNPN and CDR2 SVGIG (reference sequence). The CDR3 is CAWSVGFAGELFF.

The chain is built from TRBV6-5 and TRBJ2-3; TCRdb's D call of TRBD1 is untestable without DNA. This CDR3 region has 16 residues. The V gene's germline CDR1 is MNHEY and CDR2 SVGAGI. The CDR3 sequence: CASSPQGAGSTDTQYF.

The J gene is TRBJ2-1, the V gene TRBV24-1; TCRdb proposes TRBD2, but this gene call is untestable without DNA. Germline loops: CDR1 KGHDR, CDR2 SFDVKD. CDR3 length: 14 amino acids. The CDR3 reads CATSGPGGYNEQFF.

This clonotype is called medium-sized based on its frequency. The chain is built from TRBV6-5 and TRBJ2-2; the D call of TRBD2 rests on TCRdb alone, since no DNA is present to check it. From germline, CDR1 is MNHEY and CDR2 SVGAGI. This CDR3 has 16 amino acids. The chain's CDR3 is CASSSVGTSRDGELFF.

The chain joins TRBV5-4 to TRBJ2-5; there is no DNA to check the TCRdb D call of TRBD1. The germline V gene encodes CDR1 SGHNT and CDR2 YYREEE (reference sequence). CDR3 length: 15 residues. Here the CDR3 reads CASSLKSGAQETQYF.

This clonotype counts as medium-sized by frequency. The V and J genes are TRBV30 and TRBJ1-5. Germline V gives CDR1 GTSNPN, CDR2 SVGIG (reference sequence). The CDR3 is 16 residues long. CDR3 in amino acids: CAWSVPITGANQPQHF.

J is TRBJ2-1 and V is TRBV5-1; TCRdb reports TRBD2, a call that lacks DNA to check it against. Germline lookup yields CDR1 SGHRS and CDR2 YFSETQ. This CDR3 comprises 15 residues. The CDR3 sequence: CASSLEGSQYNEQFF.

V and J are TRBV19 and TRBJ1-5; as DNA is missing, the TRBD1 call by TCRdb cannot be tested. The CDR3 has 15 residues. Germline V gene data show CDR1 as LNHDA and CDR2 as SQIVND (reference sequence). CDR3 region: CASRLQDRGNQPQHF. Supplemented by reference TRBV19 and TRBJ1-5, the full variable domain reads DGGITQSPKYLFRKEGQNVTLSCEQNLNHDAMYWYRQDPGQGLRLIYYSQIVNDFQKGDIAEGYSVSREKKESFPLTVTSAQKNPTAFYLCASRLQDRGNQPQHFGDGTRLSIL.